The rows below give T cell receptor beta chains drawn from one sample of a study of cytomegalovirus exposure and HLA in healthy donors. Assay: immunoSEQ multiplex PCR; the TCRdb copy retains only in-frame clones and omits some. The sample lists about 120,000 clones, less than 85% seen once, with 0.95% to 1.5% in the top ten. Sequencing input: PBMCs. The receptors here all came from a female donor in good health and CMV-seronegative. CDR3s include the opening cysteine and the closing phenylalanine or tryptophan. D genes are given only for firm matches. Not all rows give a size; the values are once, few, many and, for expanded clones, a class.

v_gene	d_gene	j_gene	abundance	CDR3aa	CDR3nt
TRBV4-1	TRBD1	TRBJ1-5	.	CASSQQGAMRPQHF	TGCGCCAGCAGCCAACAGGGGGCCATGCGGCCCCAGCATTTT
TRBV6-1	.	TRBJ2-7	.	CASSEAPGISYEQYF	TGTGCCAGCAGTGAAGCTCCAGGGATATCCTACGAGCAGTACTTC
TRBV27	.	TRBJ1-6	few	CASGWSGVSNSPLHF	TGTGCCAGCGGCTGGTCGGGGGTTAGCAACTCACCCCTCCACTTT
TRBV18	TRBD1	TRBJ2-7	.	CASSQTGAGGFEQYF	TGTGCCAGCTCACAGACCGGGGCAGGGGGCTTCGAGCAGTACTTC
TRBV5-1	TRBD1	TRBJ2-5	.	CASSPGTGTGGAGTQYF	TGCGCCAGCAGCCCGGGCACCGGGACAGGGGGCGCGGGAACCCAGTACTTC
TRBV5-5	.	TRBJ1-2	.	CASSLGLYNYGYTF	TGTGCCAGCAGCTTGGGGCTGTATAACTATGGCTACACCTTC
TRBV11-2	TRBD1	TRBJ1-1	few	CASSLETGAAAFF	TGTGCCAGCAGCTTGGAAACAGGGGCGGCAGCTTTCTTT
TRBV4-1	.	TRBJ1-2	.	CASSHDRPYNYGYTF	TGCGCCAGCAGCCACGACAGGCCGTATAACTATGGCTACACCTTC
TRBV6-1	.	TRBJ2-3	.	CASSARGSGGDTQYF	TGTGCCAGCAGTGCCCGGGGGAGCGGTGGAGATACGCAGTATTTT
TRBV19	.	TRBJ2-5	few	CASSTSPYSVQYF	TGTGCCAGTAGCACCTCCCCCTACAGTGTTCAGTACTTC
TRBV7-9	.	TRBJ2-5	.	CASSEPTGLETQYF	TGTGCCAGCAGCGAGCCCACAGGGCTTGAGACCCAGTACTTC
TRBV5-1	TRBD1	TRBJ1-1	.	CASSLGPGTGYTEAFF	TGCGCCAGCAGCTTGGGACCCGGGACAGGGTATACTGAAGCTTTCTTT
TRBV5-1	TRBD2	TRBJ2-2	.	CASSLRAGGLGTNTGELFF	TGCGCCAGCAGCTTGCGGGCGGGAGGATTGGGGACGAACACCGGGGAGCTGTTTTTT
TRBV2	.	TRBJ2-3	once	CASSRFRSYNSTDTQYF	TGTGCCAGCAGTCGTTTCCGGAGCTACAATTCCACAGATACGCAGTATTTT
TRBV19	TRBD2	TRBJ2-2	.	CASRGGGRITGELFF	TGTGCCAGTAGGGGGGGAGGGCGGATCACCGGGGAGCTGTTTTTT
TRBV6-1	TRBD2	TRBJ2-3	.	CASTGGGLDTQYF	TGTGCCAGCACCGGCGGGGGGTTGGATACGCAGTATTTT
TRBV9	.	TRBJ2-4	.	CASSVGGFGNIQYF	TGTGCCAGCAGCGTGGGGGGTTTTGGGAACATTCAGTACTTC
TRBV10-1	.	TRBJ2-7	.	CASSESVGDTYEQYF	TGCGCCAGCAGTGAGTCGGTCGGGGACACTTACGAGCAGTACTTC
TRBV19	.	TRBJ2-2	many	CASKGGLDTGELFF	TGTGCCAGTAAGGGGGGGCTCGACACCGGGGAGCTGTTTTTT
TRBV7-2	.	TRBJ2-2	.	CASSRSRRGSIGELFF	TGTGCCAGCAGCCGAAGCCGTCGGGGGTCCATCGGGGAGCTGTTTTTT